One and the same sample provided the 21 T cell receptor beta chains below, sequenced in a study of OX40 agonist ivuxolimab in advanced cancers. The repertoire was sequenced with immunoSEQ multiplex PCR; TCRdb's copy has only in-frame clones and lacks some. The sample lists about 53,000 clones, around 91% occurring once. Here the sequenced sample was CD4+ or CD8+ T cells sorted from blood, taken in a trial of the OX40 agonist ivuxolimab. Receptors originate from an adult with an advanced solid tumor such as melanoma, head and neck, liver or kidney cancer.

This chain links TRBV28 with TRBJ1-1; D might be TRBD1 (5 bases). CDR3 length equals 15 residues. V was shortened by 1 base and J by 6 bases, with 15 bases between the two germline ends. Germline V gives CDR1 MDHEN, CDR2 SYDVKM. Here the CDR3 DNA reads TGTGCCAGCAGTTTATCTCTTGCCAGGGTAGCTGAAGCTTTCTTT. Its protein is CASSLSLARVAEAFF.

The rearrangement uses TRBV29-1 and TRBJ2-1; unclear D gene. Germline loops: CDR1 SQVTM, CDR2 ANQGSEA. CDR3 length equals 12 residues. V was cut by 7 bases and J by 10 bases, with 17 bases left in between. CDR3 loop: CSASLGSREQFF. The CDR3 region has the DNA TGCAGCGCCTCCTTAGGGTCTCGAGAGCAGTTCTTC.

The J gene is TRBJ2-5, the V gene TRBV27; 7 bases align to TRBD1. Trimming at V came to 5 bases and at J to 5 bases, leaving 11 bases not matched to a gene. Germline V gives CDR1 MNHEY, CDR2 SMNVEV (reference sequence). The CDR3 has 15 amino acids. CDR3 DNA sequence: TGTGCCAGCAGTGACACGGACAGGTTAGGTGAGACCCAGTACTTC. Its protein is CASSDTDRLGETQYF.

This chain joins TRBV5-1 and TRBJ2-5, with D unresolved. Trimming left V 0 bases short and J 5 bases short, with 14 bases between. The CDR3 is 15 amino acids. Germline CDR1 SGHRS, CDR2 YFSETQ. The CDR3 DNA sequence: TGCGCCAGCAGCTTGGGCCCAGTCCAGCAGGAGACCCAGTACTTC. This sequence encodes CASSLGPVQQETQYF.

This sequence joins TRBV11-1 and TRBJ1-3; D remains unclear. Germline CDR1 is SGHAT and CDR2 is FQDESV (reference sequence). V was shortened by 1 base and J by 4 bases, with 5 bases between the two germline ends. The CDR3 contains 13 residues. CDR3 region: CASSLVVGNTIYF. The CDR3 nucleotides are TGTGCCAGCAGCTTAGTGGTCGGAAACACCATATATTTT.

The J gene is TRBJ1-1, the V gene TRBV9; 7 bases agree with TRBD1. This CDR3 is 14 amino acids long. The junction had 0 bases not matched to a gene; V was cut back by 0 bases and J by 1 base. The germline CDR1 and CDR2 sequences are SGDLS and YYNGEE. The CDR3 spells CASSVGQGNTEAFF. The CDR3 DNA sequence: TGTGCCAGCAGCGTAGGACAGGGGAACACTGAAGCTTTCTTT.

The gene calls are TRBV19 and TRBJ2-2, with D hard to call. The CDR3 is made up of 13 amino acids. The V gene's germline CDR1 is LNHDA and CDR2 SQIVND (reference sequence). The ends were cut back, 2 bases at V and 3 bases at J, with 4 bases in the middle. This CDR3 is CASSITHTGELFF. The CDR3 DNA follows: TGTGCCAGTAGTATAACTCACACCGGGGAGCTGTTTTTT.

This clone showed up just once. The gene calls are TRBV4-1 and TRBJ1-1; D remains unclear. Germline V lookup: CDR1 MGHRA, CDR2 YSYEKL. The germline V and J ends were trimmed by 1 base and 6 bases, with 18 bases remaining between them. The CDR3 runs to 16 residues. Here the CDR3 reads CASSQGWGTGVAEAFF. The CDR3 coding sequence is TGCGCCAGCAGCCAAGGGTGGGGTACGGGCGTCGCTGAAGCTTTCTTT.

The chain combines TRBV7-9 with TRBJ1-1; D unclear. Germline V gives CDR1 SEHNR, CDR2 FQNEAQ (reference sequence). The CDR3 is 16 amino acids. Between the trimmed V and J ends, which lost 7 bases and 4 bases, there was a span of 22 bases. The CDR3 DNA sequence: TGTGCCAGCACCCGCTGGGCGGCTGAGGTACGCACTGAAGCTTTCTTT. This codes for CASTRWAAEVRTEAFF.

The chain joins TRBV7-9 to TRBJ1-6; D not resolved. The CDR3 consists of 15 residues. V was cut by 2 bases and J by 7 bases, with 12 bases left in between. Germline V gene sequence: CDR1 SEHNR, CDR2 FQNEAQ (reference sequence). DNA of the CDR3: TGTGCCAGCAGCTTAAATTGGGGTGGGAATTCACCCCTCCACTTT. This sequence encodes CASSLNWGGNSPLHF.

The gene calls are TRBV6-1 and TRBJ2-5, with D maybe TRBD2 (7 bases). The CDR3 loop spans 13 amino acids. CDR1 MNHNS and CDR2 SASEGT come from the germline V gene. Deletions cut 7 bases from V and 3 bases from J, with 12 bases between. Here the CDR3 DNA reads TGTGCCAGCACGGGGGGCGCGAAAGAGACCCAGTACTTC. It yields the protein CASTGGAKETQYF.

V and J are TRBV28 and TRBJ2-7; no definite D call. The CDR3 consists of 15 residues. V was cut by 2 bases and J by 7 bases, with 18 bases left in between. The germline V gene encodes CDR1 MDHEN and CDR2 SYDVKM. This CDR3 reads CASSLEVSSVGEQYF. CDR3 sequence (DNA): TGTGCCAGCAGTTTAGAGGTGTCCAGTGTGGGGGAGCAGTACTTC.

This sequence joins TRBV28 and TRBJ1-5; D call uncertain. From germline, CDR1 is MDHEN and CDR2 SYDVKM. V was pared by 0 bases and J by 1 base, with 10 bases between. CDR3 length: 16 residues. CDR3 DNA sequence: TGTGCCAGCAGTTTATGGTTGGCAGCAAGCAATCAGCCCCAGCATTTT. It yields the protein CASSLWLAASNQPQHF.

The gene calls are TRBV27 and TRBJ2-7; the match to TRBD2 covers 12 bases. Trimming at V came to 2 bases and at J to 5 bases, leaving 4 bases not matched to a gene. Germline CDR1 and CDR2: MNHEY and SMNVEV (reference sequence). This CDR3 is built from 15 residues. The CDR3 coding sequence is TGTGCCAGCAGTTTAAGTGGACTAGCGGGACACGAGCAGTACTTC. Protein sequence: CASSLSGLAGHEQYF.

V gene TRBV7-9 combines with J gene TRBJ1-4; 12 nucleotides match TRBD1. Germline V gene data show CDR1 as SEHNR and CDR2 as FQNEAQ (reference sequence). The CDR3 contains 16 residues. J was trimmed by 8 bases and V by 5 bases; bases with no gene match: 9. The CDR3 nucleotides are TGTGCCAGCAGCCGCACTTTGGGACAGGGGGCGGAAAAACTGTTTTTT. It encodes CASSRTLGQGAEKLFF.

Written as DNA, the CDR3 is TGTGCCAGCAGGATTCCAGGTCACGAGCAGTACTTC. Translating it yields CASRIPGHEQYF. The gene calls are TRBV28 and TRBJ2-7, with D unclear. Germline V CDR1 and CDR2: MDHEN, SYDVKM. The germline V and J ends were trimmed by 6 bases and 5 bases, with 11 bases remaining between them. This CDR3 has 12 amino acids.

This clone has more than one count but fewer than ten. V and J are TRBV10-3 and TRBJ1-1; 7 nucleotides line up with TRBD1. The CDR3 runs to 13 residues. V lost 5 bases and J lost 5; bases outside the gene matches: 5. Germline assignment: CDR1 ENHRY and CDR2 SYGVKD. The CDR3 bases are TGTGCCATCAGTTCTACGACAGGGACTGAAGCTTTCTTT. Amino acids: CAISSTTGTEAFF.

This chain uses TRBV2 with TRBJ2-7; D call uncertain. With 4 bases removed from V and 0 bases from J, the gap between germline ends came to 7 bases. The CDR3 contains 13 residues. The germline gives CDR1 SNHLY, CDR2 FYNNEI. The CDR3 DNA follows: TGTGCCAGCAGTGTCGGCAGCTCCTACGAGCAGTACTTC. Translating it yields CASSVGSSYEQYF.

Notes on this clone: The sample carries other DNA sequences with the same CDR3. J is TRBJ2-1 and V is TRBV28; a weak D match, TRBD1 (6 bases). This CDR3 region has 11 residues. CDR1 is MDHEN, CDR2 SYDVKM, per germline. V dropped 6 bases and J dropped 10 bases, with 10 bases sitting between them. Written as DNA, the CDR3 is TGTGCCAGCAGCCTGAGGGGGGAGCAGTTCTTC. This encodes CASSLRGEQFF.

The gene calls are TRBV19 and TRBJ2-3; TRBD1 matches at 7 bases. Germline V CDR1 and CDR2: LNHDA, SQIVND (reference sequence). Trimming cost V 6 bases and J 1 base; bases outside gene matches: 4. This CDR3 has 14 residues. CDR3 sequence reads: CASRRQGGTDTQYF. The CDR3 DNA sequence: TGTGCCAGTAGACGACAGGGAGGCACAGATACGCAGTATTTT. Looking up the rest from reference TRBV19 and TRBJ2-3 gives the full variable domain: DGGITQSPKYLFRKEGQNVTLSCEQNLNHDAMYWYRQDPGQGLRLIYYSQIVNDFQKGDIAEGYSVSREKKESFPLTVTSAQKNPTAFYLCASRRQGGTDTQYFGPGTRLTVL.

CDR3 in amino acids: CASSPFSPQETQYF. DNA of the CDR3: TGTGCCAGCAGCCCGTTTTCTCCGCAAGAGACCCAGTACTTC. This sequence joins TRBV13 and TRBJ2-5; D not resolved. Trimming took off 5 bases at V and 2 bases at J, with 12 bases between the two ends. The CDR3 spans 14 residues. Germline-derived CDR1 and CDR2 are PRHDT and FYEKMQ (reference sequence).